What follows are 22 T cell receptor beta chains derived from one specimen sequenced in a study of blood T cell repertoires in COVID-19. Profiled with immunoSEQ multiplex PCR; TCRdb holds only in-frame clones, not every one. The sample includes about 82,000 clones, approximately 82% of them seen just once. The sequenced sample consisted of peripheral blood. The receptors stem from a woman in her sixties or seventies with acute or convalescent COVID-19.

The gene calls are TRBV6-5 and TRBJ2-2, with 7 nucleotides matching TRBD2. Germline CDR1 reads MNHEY; CDR2 reads SVGAGI. J lost 6 bases, V lost 5 bases, and 6 bases had no gene match. CDR3 length: 14 amino acids. CDR3 DNA sequence: TGTGCCAGCAGTAAGCGGGATCCCCCCGGGGAGCTGTTTTTT. This encodes CASSKRDPPGELFF.

The rearrangement links TRBV11-2 to TRBJ1-4; 10 nucleotides agree with TRBD1. CDR1 and CDR2 from the germline V gene are SGHAT and FQNNGV. The trim removed 1 base at V and 2 bases at J, leaving 4 bases unmatched. This CDR3 is 17 amino acids long. DNA of the CDR3: TGTGCCAGCAGCTTAGGTAGACAGGGGGCGACTAATGAAAAACTGTTTTTT. The encoded protein is CASSLGRQGATNEKLFF.

The gene calls are TRBV19 and TRBJ1-1; 9 nucleotides match TRBD1. Losses at the gene ends were 5 bases for V and 3 bases for J; bases not matched to a gene: 4. The CDR3 length is 14 residues. Germline V gene sequence: CDR1 LNHDA, CDR2 SQIVND (reference sequence). DNA for the CDR3: TGTGCCAGTAGTCCGCGGACAGGGGACACTGAAGCTTTCTTT. This sequence encodes CASSPRTGDTEAFF.

The chain is built from TRBV4-2 and TRBJ1-5; no clear D. V gave up 0 bases and J gave up 0 bases, with 9 bases separating them. CDR3 length equals 16 residues. Germline V gives CDR1 LGHNA, CDR2 YNFKEQ. CDR3 coding DNA: TGTGCCAGCAGCCAAGATACGGGGTTTAGCAATCAGCCCCAGCATTTT. Its protein product is CASSQDTGFSNQPQHF.

This clone was seen a handful of times. The rearrangement links TRBV4-2 to TRBJ2-3; 11 bases line up with TRBD2. V trimming: 1 base; J trimming: 3 bases; junction bases outside the gene matches: 3. Germline lookup yields CDR1 LGHNA and CDR2 YNFKEQ. The CDR3 has 16 residues. CDR3 sequence reads: CASSQAGTSGTDTQYF. For the CDR3, the DNA is TGTGCCAGCAGCCAAGCCGGGACTAGCGGAACAGATACGCAGTATTTT.

This clone was found once. The chain links TRBV7-6 to TRBJ1-3; TRBD1 aligns across 7 bases. The CDR3 runs to 14 residues. Germline assignment: CDR1 SGHVS and CDR2 FNYEAQ. Trimming removed 2 bases from V and 7 bases from J; junction bases left unmatched: 5. The CDR3 DNA follows: TGTGCCAGCAGCTTACAGGGGGGCCCCAACACCATATATTTT. Its protein product is CASSLQGGPNTIYF.

The chain carries TRBV19 and TRBJ1-1; possible D gene TRBD1, 5 bases. Germline assignment: CDR1 LNHDA and CDR2 SQIVND (reference sequence). V lost 7 bases to trimming and J lost 6 bases, with 15 bases between them. CDR3 size: 13 residues. For the CDR3, the DNA is TGTGCCAGTAAAGAGGCGGACAAGGCTGAAGCTTTCTTT. It is translated as CASKEADKAEAFF.

The chain has TRBV12-5 and TRBJ1-1, with D maybe TRBD1 (6 bases). Between the trimmed V and J ends, which lost 9 bases and 1 base, there was a span of 18 bases. CDR3 length: 15 residues. Germline V gives CDR1 LGHNT, CDR2 FRNRAP. The CDR3 loop is CASARGGARNTEAFF. CDR3 nucleotide sequence: TGTGCTAGCGCCCGTGGGGGGGCGAGGAACACTGAAGCTTTCTTT.

CDR3: CAISRSRGYQETQYF. The CDR3 bases are TGTGCCATCAGCCGATCCCGGGGGTACCAAGAGACCCAGTACTTC. V gene TRBV10-3 combines with J gene TRBJ2-5; D possibly corresponds to TRBD2 (6 bases). CDR1 is ENHRY, CDR2 SYGVKD, per germline. V lost 6 bases and J lost 0, with 14 bases in between. This CDR3 comprises 15 residues.

This chain connects TRBV30 to TRBJ1-2; 9 bases align to TRBD1. Germline CDR1 GTSNPN, CDR2 SVGIG (reference sequence). This CDR3 is built from 15 residues. J gave up 2 bases and V 7 bases, and 11 bases lay outside the gene matches. DNA for the CDR3: TGTGCCTCACAACCCGGACAGGGGCTCAACTATGGCTACACCTTC. Translation: CASQPGQGLNYGYTF.

The V call is TRBV18, the J call TRBJ1-5, with TRBD1 as a possible D gene (6 bases). The CDR3 is 14 amino acids. Trimming cost V 5 bases and J 2 bases, with 10 bases left between them. Germline V lookup: CDR1 KGHSH, CDR2 LQKENI. The CDR3 here is CASSGGAGNQPQHF. The CDR3, as DNA: TGTGCCAGCTCAGGGGGCGCTGGCAATCAGCCCCAGCATTTT.

In this sample, this clone is medium-sized. The chain joins TRBV14 to TRBJ2-2; possibly TRBD2 for D (7 bases). Germline CDR1 reads SGHDN; CDR2 reads FVKESK. V was trimmed by 4 bases and J by 10 bases, leaving 10 bases between them. The CDR3 consists of 12 residues. CDR3 amino acids: CASSRGGVELFF. For the CDR3, the DNA is TGTGCCAGCAGCCGAGGGGGGGTGGAGCTGTTTTTT.

V is TRBV5-1 and J is TRBJ1-2, with D perhaps TRBD1 (6 bases). Trimming left V 0 bases short and J 6 bases short, with 15 bases between. The length of the CDR3 is 15 residues. Germline V gives CDR1 SGHRS, CDR2 YFSETQ. The CDR3 here is CASSLGNSGENGYTF. CDR3 bases: TGCGCCAGCAGCTTGGGGAACTCAGGGGAAAATGGCTACACCTTC. Filled out from reference TRBV5-1 and TRBJ1-2, the complete variable domain reads KAGVTQTPRYLIKTRGQQVTLSCSPISGHRSVSWYQQTPGQGLQFLFEYFSETQRNKGNFPGRFSGRQFSNSRSEMNVSTLELGDSALYLCASSLGNSGENGYTFGSGTRLTVV.

This clone was recorded once. J is TRBJ2-1 and V is TRBV7-9, with TRBD2 matching over 7 bases. J lost 7 bases, V lost 4 bases, and 13 bases had no gene match. The CDR3 spans 16 residues. Germline loops: CDR1 SEHNR, CDR2 FQNEAQ (reference sequence). CDR3 nucleotide sequence: TGTGCCAGCAGCTCACCACTAGCGACGAAGGGGAATGAGCAGTTCTTC. Translated: CASSSPLATKGNEQFF.

V usage is TRBV27 and J usage is TRBJ2-1; tentatively, D is TRBD1 (5 bases). Germline loops: CDR1 MNHEY, CDR2 SMNVEV (reference sequence). The CDR3 runs 14 residues. With 7 bases removed from V and 5 bases from J, the gap between germline ends came to 15 bases. CDR3 amino acids: CASTPRGFDNEQFF. The CDR3 coding sequence is TGTGCCAGCACCCCTAGGGGATTCGACAATGAGCAGTTCTTC.

V and J are TRBV6-5 and TRBJ1-2; no firm D call. In germline, CDR1 is MNHEY, CDR2 SVGAGI. The germline V and J ends were trimmed by 2 bases and 4 bases, with 17 bases remaining between them. The CDR3 length is 16 residues. CDR3 in DNA: TGTGCCAGCAGTTACGCCCTCGCCGGGGTGGCCTATGGCTACACCTTC. This codes for CASSYALAGVAYGYTF.

The V call is TRBV5-5, the J call TRBJ1-5; D is perhaps TRBD1 (5 bases). This CDR3 contains 17 residues. Germline values: CDR1 SGHKS, CDR2 YYEKEE (reference sequence). Deletions cut 1 base from V and 3 bases from J, with 17 bases between. This CDR3 is CASSLSAGVLYNQPQHF. The DNA for the CDR3 is TGTGCCAGCAGCTTGTCCGCGGGGGTGCTGTACAATCAGCCCCAGCATTTT.

The CDR3 loop reads CASSLAPGDVSPLHF. CDR3 nucleotides: TGTGCCAGCAGCTTGGCTCCGGGAGACGTTTCACCCCTCCACTTT. This chain joins TRBV5-5 and TRBJ1-6; D not certain. V was pared by 0 bases and J by 9 bases, with 13 bases between. The CDR3 is made up of 15 amino acids. CDR1 is SGHKS and CDR2 is YYEKEE in the germline V gene (reference sequence).

The rearrangement joins TRBV29-1 to TRBJ2-3; D not resolved. The CDR3 extends over 14 amino acids. V lost 0 bases and J 1 base, leaving 8 bases between the germline ends. Germline V lookup: CDR1 SQVTM, CDR2 ANQGSEA. The CDR3 sequence is CSVEDPVRTDTQYF. The CDR3, as DNA: TGCAGCGTTGAAGACCCAGTACGCACAGATACGCAGTATTTT.

The gene calls are TRBV5-1 and TRBJ1-6, with 10 bases aligning to TRBD1. Trimming removed 5 bases from V and 1 base from J; junction bases left unmatched: 6. This CDR3 contains 17 residues. Looked up from germline, CDR1 is SGHRS and CDR2 is YFSETQ. DNA for the CDR3: TGCGCCAGCAGAGGGACAGGGGTAGGGTCCTATAATTCACCCCTCCACTTT. Its translation: CASRGTGVGSYNSPLHF.

The chain carries TRBV5-6 and TRBJ1-2; maybe TRBD1 (6 bases). The V end was cut by 1 base, the J end by 1 base, with 20 bases between. This CDR3 comprises 18 residues. Germline CDR1 and CDR2: SGHDT and YYEEEE. The CDR3 here is CASSLSLSLLDSNYGYTF. The DNA for the CDR3 is TGTGCCAGCAGCTTGTCTTTGTCTCTTCTGGACAGTAACTATGGCTACACCTTC.

The chain couples TRBV7-2 to TRBJ2-1; 8 nucleotides align to TRBD1. This CDR3 contains 16 residues. Germline CDR1 reads SGHTA; CDR2 reads FQGNSA. Germline trimming cut 1 base from V and 5 bases from J; bases unmatched to any gene: 7. The CDR3 sequence: CASSLGFQGAHNEQFF. The CDR3, as DNA: TGTGCCAGCAGCTTAGGATTCCAGGGGGCCCACAATGAGCAGTTCTTC.